Below, 9 T cell receptor beta chains from the same sample are listed, as sequenced in a study of Graves' ophthalmopathy and Graves' hyperthyroidism. Amplifying from RNA transcripts, the study obtained TCR beta CDR3 regions. The first round was an RT-PCR with HTBI primers, and the second round was a multiplex PCR. TCRdb ran MiXCR on the multiplex PCR reads and lists one entry per CDR3 protein. The top ten hold roughly 2.6% of the sample, which has roughly 350,000 distinct CDR3 sequences, roughly 17% seen once. The specimen was peripheral blood. Receptors were obtained from an adult woman with stable Graves' hyperthyroidism.

This clonotype was seen ten or more times. This chain links TRBV20-1 with TRBJ1-2; maybe TRBD1 (5 bases). The CDR3 loop spans 12 amino acids. Germline V gives CDR1 DFQATT, CDR2 SNEGSKA (reference sequence). The germline V and J ends were trimmed by 1 base and 9 bases, with 12 bases remaining between them. In nucleotides, the CDR3 is TGCAGTGCTAGAGCGGGACTCCTTCGCTACACCTTC. This codes for CSARAGLLRYTF.

This clonotype has at least ten counts. The rearrangement uses TRBV7-6 and TRBJ2-5; TRBD2 agrees at 8 bases. The germline CDR1 and CDR2 sequences are SGHVS and FNYEAQ. The CDR3 loop spans 17 amino acids. V lost 5 bases to trimming and J lost 0 bases; unmatched junction nucleotides: 11. The CDR3 region has the DNA TGTGCCAGCAGCCCCGGGACTAGAACCCAGTACCAAGAGACCCAGTACTTC. Encoded protein: CASSPGTRTQYQETQYF.

This clonotype was seen many times. The gene calls are TRBV20-1 and TRBJ2-7; 9 nucleotides match TRBD1. The germline gives CDR1 DFQATT, CDR2 SNEGSKA (reference sequence). Germline trimming cut 6 bases from V and 6 bases from J; bases unmatched to any gene: 12. The CDR3 contains 14 residues. CDR3 sequence reads: CSAAPGQGVGEQYF. The CDR3 DNA is TGCAGTGCCGCACCGGGACAGGGAGTTGGCGAGCAGTACTTC.

V usage is TRBV25-1 and J usage is TRBJ2-5, with 9 bases aligning to TRBD1. In germline, CDR1 is MGHDK, CDR2 SYGVNS. V trimming: 1 base; J trimming: 5 bases; junction bases outside the gene matches: 5. This CDR3 has 15 residues. For the CDR3, the DNA is TGTGCCAGCAGTGAATTGGGGACAGGGTGGGAGACCCAGTACTTC. It encodes CASSELGTGWETQYF.

A note on this clonotype: No conserved phenylalanine or tryptophan ends this CDR3, so it is likely a read error. The rearrangement uses TRBV7-8 and TRBJ2-7, with D perhaps matching TRBD1 (5 bases). The CDR3 totals 16 residues. The V gene lost 1 base and the J gene lost 3 bases, with 16 bases spanning the gap. Per the germline V gene, CDR1 is SGHVS and CDR2 is FQNEAQ. The DNA of the CDR3 is TGTGCCAGCAGCTTAGTGCCTCCGAGACAGTTCTACGAGCAGTACTAC. Translating it yields CASSLVPPRQFYEQYY.

This clonotype was counted ten times or more. CDR3: CASSLFGRGETQYF. The DNA of the CDR3 is TGTGCCAGCAGTTTATTCGGCAGGGGGGAGACCCAGTACTTC. The rearrangement uses TRBV28 and TRBJ2-5, with TRBD1 matching over 7 bases. The V segment lost 1 base and the J segment 5 bases; nucleotides outside the gene matches: 4. The CDR3 has 14 residues. Germline V lookup: CDR1 MDHEN, CDR2 SYDVKM.

This clonotype was seen repeatedly, ten times or more. The chain links TRBV6-1 to TRBJ1-1; 7 bases agree with TRBD1. The V gene end was trimmed by 6 bases and the J gene end by 1 base; junction bases not matched to a gene: 8. The CDR3 has 15 residues. Germline loops: CDR1 MNHNS, CDR2 SASEGT. The CDR3 spells CASSHPTGQNTEAFF. Written as DNA, the CDR3 is TGTGCCAGCAGCCACCCGACAGGGCAGAACACTGAAGCTTTCTTT.

Many counts were recorded for this clonotype. V usage is TRBV6-2 or TRBV6-3 and J usage is TRBJ2-7, with unresolved D. Per germline, CDR1 MNHEY and CDR2 SVGEGT. Trimming shortened V by 8 bases and J by 5 bases, and 10 bases separated the two germline ends. The CDR3 totals 11 residues. CDR3 protein: CASGVSHEQYF. In DNA form, the CDR3 reads TGTGCCAGCGGGGTGTCCCACGAGCAGTACTTC.

The table lists this clonotype with many counts. Germline and junction disagree at one end, which may indicate a read error. The J gene is TRBJ1-5, the V gene TRBV12-3 or TRBV12-4; the D gene is possibly TRBD1 (5 bases). The CDR3 runs to 13 residues. The DNA of the CDR3 is TGTGCCAGCAGTATAGCACAGGATCAGCCCCAGCATTTT. Translated: CASSIAQDQPQHF.